The source of this T cell receptor beta chain is a study of T cell changes during pregnancy in multiple sclerosis. CDR1 and CDR2 from the germline V gene are MGHRA and YSYEKL. The CDR3 is 15 amino acids. V lost 5 bases to trimming and J lost 0 bases, with 11 bases between them. Sequencing was performed with immunoSEQ multiplex PCR; in TCRdb, only in-frame clones are kept and a portion is missing. Of 78,000 or so clones in the sample, 92% were seen once. The specimen was peripheral blood, collected before pregnancy. The TCR originated in a female donor with multiple sclerosis, enrolled in a pregnancy study. V usage is TRBV4-1 and J usage is TRBJ1-5; tentative D call: TRBD1 (5 bases). CDR3 sequence: CASSRIGDSNQPQHF. The DNA of the CDR3 is TGCGCCAGCAGCAGAATAGGGGATAGCAATCAGCCCCAGCATTTT.